This T cell receptor (beta chain) was sequenced for a study of Ad26.COV2.S vaccination and SARS-CoV-2 variants. For the study at large: Ad26.COV2.S arm of COV1001 included the donor. Study observations and caveats: Placebo recipients showed lower spike-specific TCR breadth than vaccinees.

The ends lost 5 bases at V and 7 bases at J; junction bases unmatched: 14. The CDR3 has 16 amino acids. CDR1 is SGHVS and CDR2 is FQNEAQ in the germline V gene. On this clone: Its antigen is unidentified.

Profiled with immunoSEQ multiplex PCR; TCRdb holds only in-frame clones, not every one. The sample lists more than 250,000 clones, roughly 86% occurring once. Treatment here: roughly 20 received Ad26.COV2.S at low or high dose, single or two shots; five or six received placebo; per-sample allocation not given. Specimens were obtained on day 63 following the first vaccine or placebo injection. Donor was an adult aged 18-55 years in Boston. Participants' vaccine, an Ad26 vector, delivered Wuhan-strain SARS-CoV-2 spike. The chain is built from TRBV7-8 and TRBJ1-5; TRBD1 aligns across 7 bases. The sequence came from a person aged 18-65 years who received the Ad26.COV2.S COVID-19 vaccine or a placebo. Source: peripheral blood, taken in a trial of Ad26.COV2.S vaccine versus placebo. This CDR3 is CASSPRGRGIGQPQHF. CDR3 bases: TGTGCCAGCAGCCCCAGAGGCAGGGGGATTGGCCAGCCCCAGCATTTT. The variable domain in full, with the rest retrieved from reference TRBV7-8 and TRBJ1-5, is GAGVSQSPRYKVAKRGQDVALRCDPISGHVSLFWYQQALGQGPEFLTYFQNEAQLDKSGLPSDRFFAERPEGSVSTLKIQRTQQEDSAVYLCASSPRGRGIGQPQHFGDGTRLSIL.